This T cell receptor beta chain was documented in a study of resident and recirculating memory T cells in vitiligo. Stable vitiligo meant no lesion change over the previous 6 months. This table comes from immunoSEQ multiplex PCR, and its TCRdb copy is limited to in-frame clones, with some not included. Of roughly 42,000 clones in the sample, 80% to 95% were seen once. Sequenced: blood. This clonotype was obtained from a male donor with vitiligo.

CDR3 coding DNA: TGTGCCAGCAGCTCGACAGGGGGTGGATCCGAGCAGTACTTC. It specifies CASSSTGGGSEQYF. The chain has TRBV7-2 and TRBJ2-7; 9 positions agree with TRBD1. Germline trimming cut 4 bases from V and 6 bases from J; bases unmatched to any gene: 7. CDR1 is SGHTA, CDR2 FQGNSA, per germline. There are 14 residues in the CDR3.